Listed below are T cell receptor beta chains from one sample, sequenced in a study of cytomegalovirus exposure and HLA in healthy donors. The method was immunoSEQ multiplex PCR; TCRdb's version includes in-frame clones alone and lacks a portion of them. The sample contains about 150,000 clones, around 75% of which appear only once. Material for sequencing was PBMCs. The receptor source for this set is a woman aged 18 to 35 in good health and CMV-seronegative. Both conserved end residues are part of each CDR3. The D gene is left open where the match is weak. Not all rows give a size; the values are once, few, many and, for expanded clones, a class.

NA	TRBV7-9	NA	TRBJ2-1	CASSPRGTYYNEQFF	TGTGCCAGCAGCCCTCGGGGGACGTACTACAATGAGCAGTTCTTC
NA	TRBV7-2	NA	TRBJ1-5	CASSLTSLAGQSQHF	TGTGCCAGCAGCTTAACTTCTCTAGCCGGACAGTCCCAGCATTTT
NA	TRBV7-2	NA	TRBJ2-1	CASSPATETYNEQFF	TGTGCCAGCAGCCCAGCGACAGAAACCTACAATGAGCAGTTCTTC
NA	TRBV2	NA	TRBJ2-7	CASRRDTIEQYF	TGTGCCAGCAGGAGGGACACAATCGAGCAGTACTTC
TRBD1	TRBV5-1	NA	TRBJ1-2	CASSIGTVANYGYTF	TGCGCCAGCAGCATAGGGACAGTAGCTAACTATGGCTACACCTTC
NA	TRBV9	few	TRBJ2-7	CASSVAEGYEQYF	TGTGCCAGCAGCGTAGCTGAGGGCTACGAGCAGTACTTC
TRBD2	TRBV2	NA	TRBJ2-2	CASSRLAGGSANTGELFF	TGTGCCAGCAGTCGACTAGCGGGGGGATCCGCGAACACCGGGGAGCTGTTTTTT
TRBD2	TRBV2	NA	TRBJ2-2	CASRGKWSGTTGELFF	TGTGCCAGCAGGGGGAAATGGAGCGGGACGACCGGGGAGCTGTTTTTT
NA	TRBV6-6	NA	TRBJ2-1	CASSASGNEQFF	TGTGCCAGCAGCGCCAGCGGAAATGAGCAGTTCTTC
NA	TRBV29-1	NA	TRBJ1-1	CSVEEVLGKAFF	TGCAGCGTTGAAGAGGTACTAGGGAAAGCTTTCTTT
NA	TRBV4-1	NA	TRBJ1-4	CASSPGGGEKLFF	TGCGCCAGCTCCCCTGGGGGGGGTGAAAAACTGTTTTTT
TRBD2	TRBV11-3	few	TRBJ2-1	CASSQTSGRGNEQFF	TGTGCCAGCAGCCAGACTAGCGGGAGAGGGAATGAGCAGTTCTTC
NA	TRBV6-5	NA	TRBJ1-1	CASIRGWNTEAFF	TGTGCCAGCATCAGGGGATGGAACACTGAAGCTTTCTTT
NA	TRBV27	NA	TRBJ2-4	CASSSGLRGYIQYF	TGTGCCAGCAGTTCTGGACTACGGGGATACATTCAGTACTTC
TRBD1	TRBV7-8	NA	TRBJ1-3	CASSLEGASGNTIYF	TGTGCCAGCAGCTTGGAGGGGGCATCTGGAAACACCATATATTTT
NA	TRBV5-1	NA	TRBJ2-2	CASSSAPERRSTGELFF	TGCGCCAGCAGCTCTGCCCCAGAAAGAAGGAGCACCGGGGAGCTGTTTTTT
NA	TRBV7-2	NA	TRBJ1-2	CASSQGGQSNPRGGYTF	TGCGCCAGCAGCCAAGGCGGACAGTCGAACCCCCGGGGAGGCTACACCTTC
NA	TRBV14	NA	TRBJ2-1	CASSQGVQGGDNEQFF	TGTGCCAGCAGCCAAGGCGTGCAGGGTGGGGACAATGAGCAGTTCTTC
TRBD2	TRBV7-3	NA	TRBJ2-5	CASSPGLAGGFRETQYF	TGTGCCAGCAGCCCGGGACTAGCGGGGGGGTTCCGAGAGACCCAGTACTTC
TRBD1	TRBV6-6	few	TRBJ1-4	CASSFLRDRRNEKLFF	TGTGCCAGCAGTTTCCTCCGGGACAGGCGGAATGAAAAACTGTTTTTT
NA	TRBV10-3	NA	TRBJ1-1	CAISHMEKAFF	TGTGCCATCAGCCACATGGAGAAGGCTTTCTTT
NA	TRBV5-8	NA	TRBJ1-5	CASTSGDQPQHF	TGTGCCAGCACCTCAGGGGATCAGCCCCAGCATTTT
TRBD1	TRBV28	NA	TRBJ2-7	CASSTGQGAPYEQYF	TGTGCCAGCAGCACTGGACAGGGGGCACCCTACGAGCAGTACTTC
NA	TRBV19	NA	TRBJ1-5	CASTIGTPYSNQPQHF	TGTGCCAGTACCATAGGGACACCTTATAGCAATCAGCCCCAGCATTTT